The 13 T cell receptor beta chains presented below share a single source sample, sequenced in a study of blood T cells in healthy people across ages. It was with a sample-barcoded 5' primer and a J-beta primer mix that a second PCR of roughly 7 to 12 cycles was run. TCRdb re-called the 5' RACE reads through MiXCR, storing one row per CDR3 protein. The sample contains under 700,000 distinct CDR3 sequences, around 24% of which appear only once. These data also formed part of another study, on T cells of mothers and their children.

The sequencing input was blood. Receptor source: a boy between 10 and 17 years old in good health.

The CDR3 spells CASSPDRGAGELFF. CDR3 nucleotide sequence: TGTGCCAGCAGCCCCGACAGGGGCGCCGGGGAGCTGTTTTTT. This chain uses TRBV7-2 with TRBJ2-2; 8 nucleotides agree with TRBD1. CDR1 and CDR2 from the germline V gene are SGHTA and FQGNSA. CDR3 length: 14 amino acids. V was pared by 5 bases and J by 6 bases, with 5 bases of the junction left unmatched.

This rearrangement joins TRBV12-3 or TRBV12-4 to TRBJ1-5, with TRBD1 matching over 9 bases. The J segment lost 0 bases and the V segment lost 4 bases, leaving 16 bases of the junction unmatched. The CDR3 contains 20 residues. Here the CDR3 DNA reads TGTGCCAGCAGTTCGGTCCCCGGGACAGGGACCATCTATAGCAATCAGCCCCAGCATTTT. As protein: CASSSVPGTGTIYSNQPQHF.

The V call is TRBV5-8, the J call TRBJ2-7; maybe TRBD2 (6 bases). Germline V lookup: CDR1 SGHTS, CDR2 YDEGEE. There are 15 residues in the CDR3. Trimming cost V 0 bases and J 2 bases, with 12 bases left between them. DNA of the CDR3: TGTGCCAGCAGCTTGGGGGAGGTCCTAGCCTACGAGCAGTACTTC. It codes for CASSLGEVLAYEQYF.

This clonotype was seen only a few times. The rearrangement links TRBV28 to TRBJ2-4; D possibly corresponds to TRBD1 (8 bases). The CDR3 runs 14 residues. Germline-derived CDR1 and CDR2 are MDHEN and SYDVKM. With 0 bases removed from V and 9 bases from J, the gap between germline ends came to 12 bases. The CDR3 DNA follows: TGTGCCAGCAGTTTATGGGACAGGGAGGGCATTCAGTACTTC. It yields the protein CASSLWDREGIQYF. Together with reference TRBV28 and TRBJ2-4, the CDR3 gives the full variable domain: DVKVTQSSRYLVKRTGEKVFLECVQDMDHENMFWYRQDPGLGLRLIYFSYDVKMKEKGDIPEGYSVSREKKERFSLILESASTNQTSMYLCASSLWDREGIQYFGAGTRLSVL.

The CDR3, as DNA: TGCAGTGCTAGAGATTCGGGGGACACCTATGGCTACACCTTC. Amino acids: CSARDSGDTYGYTF. The V call is TRBV20-1, the J call TRBJ1-2, with a possible D match to TRBD1 (6 bases). There are 14 residues in the CDR3. The V end lost 0 bases, the J end lost 4 bases, and 12 bases lay between the germline ends. In germline, CDR1 is DFQATT, CDR2 SNEGSKA (reference sequence).

The V and J genes are TRBV6-1 and TRBJ2-7; 9 bases fit TRBD2. V shed 7 bases, J shed 5 bases, and the junction held 12 bases outside the gene matches. Germline loops: CDR1 MNHNS, CDR2 SASEGT. CDR3 size: 15 residues. The CDR3 nucleotides read TGTGCCAGCATTAGATTAGCGGGAGAGTCCGACGAGCAGTACTTC. Translation: CASIRLAGESDEQYF.

J is TRBJ1-1 and V is TRBV5-6, with 8 bases aligning to TRBD1. Germline V CDR1 and CDR2: SGHDT, YYEEEE. V trimming: 3 bases; J trimming: 3 bases; junction bases outside the gene matches: 4. The CDR3 is 14 residues long. The CDR3 DNA follows: TGTGCCAGCAGCTCTGAGGGACAGGACACTGAAGCTTTCTTT. Its protein is CASSSEGQDTEAFF.

This clonotype was seen a few times. J is TRBJ2-5 and V is TRBV7-2; D possibly uses TRBD1 or TRBD2 (6 bases each). The J call is in doubt because the DNA end fits TRBJ2-7 better. Germline V lookup: CDR1 SGHTA, CDR2 FQGNSA. CDR3 length: 16 residues. In nucleotides, the CDR3 is TGTGCCAGCAGCCATAGGGGCGGGACACCAGGTATCGAGCAGTACTTC. Residues: CASSHRGGTPGIEQYF.

V and J are TRBV11-3 and TRBJ2-2; D unclear. CDR1 and CDR2 (germline): SGHNT, YENEEA. The CDR3 runs 13 residues. V was shortened by 1 base and J by 7 bases, with 7 bases between the two germline ends. The CDR3 DNA is TGTGCCAGCAGCTTAGGAGGAATCGGGGAGCTGTTTTTT. Protein product: CASSLGGIGELFF.

This clonotype was seen only a few times. This chain joins TRBV20-1 and TRBJ1-6; D ambiguous. The CDR3 has 14 residues. CDR1 is DFQATT and CDR2 is SNEGSKA in the germline V gene (reference sequence). V was shortened by 4 bases and J by 5 bases, with 12 bases between the two germline ends. CDR3 DNA sequence: TGCAGTGCTAAAAGAGACATCAATAATTCACCCCTCCACTTT. Translated, it gives CSAKRDINNSPLHF.

This chain joins TRBV13 and TRBJ2-1; D uncertain. V was trimmed by 4 bases and J by 0 bases, leaving 7 bases between them. The germline gives CDR1 PRHDT, CDR2 FYEKMQ (reference sequence). There are 14 residues in the CDR3. CDR3 DNA: TGTGCCAGCAGCTCTAGGGCCTCCTACAATGAGCAGTTCTTC. It specifies CASSSRASYNEQFF.

In this sample, this clonotype turned up a few times. This sequence joins TRBV5-5 and TRBJ2-5, with 7 bases fitting TRBD2. Germline loops: CDR1 SGHKS, CDR2 YYEKEE (reference sequence). V shed 4 bases and J 2 bases; nucleotides not matched to a gene: 5. This CDR3 has 14 residues. The CDR3 protein is CASSDPGLQETQYF. CDR3 bases: TGTGCCAGCAGCGACCCGGGACTACAAGAGACCCAGTACTTC.

This clonotype was detected a few times. The gene calls are TRBV5-1 and TRBJ1-1, with D uncertain. Trimming shortened V by 4 bases and J by 0 bases, and 19 bases separated the two germline ends. CDR1 and CDR2 (germline): SGHRS, YFSETQ. This CDR3 contains 17 residues. CDR3: CASSGQKRNLMNTEAFF. Written as DNA, the CDR3 is TGCGCCAGCAGCGGGCAGAAACGGAATCTTATGAACACTGAAGCTTTCTTT.